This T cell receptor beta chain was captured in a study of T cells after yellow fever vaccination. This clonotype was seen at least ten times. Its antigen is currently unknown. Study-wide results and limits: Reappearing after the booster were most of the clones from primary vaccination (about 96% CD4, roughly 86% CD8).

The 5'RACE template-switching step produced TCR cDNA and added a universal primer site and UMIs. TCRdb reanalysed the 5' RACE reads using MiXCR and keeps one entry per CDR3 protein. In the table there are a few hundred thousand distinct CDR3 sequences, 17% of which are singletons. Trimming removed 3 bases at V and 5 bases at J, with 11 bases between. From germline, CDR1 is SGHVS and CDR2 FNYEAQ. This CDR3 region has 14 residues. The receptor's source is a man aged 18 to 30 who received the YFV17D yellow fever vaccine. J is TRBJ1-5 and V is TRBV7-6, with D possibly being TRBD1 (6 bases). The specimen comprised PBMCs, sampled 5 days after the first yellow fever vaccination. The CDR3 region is CASSLETGHQPQHF. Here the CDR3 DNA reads TGTGCCAGCAGCTTGGAGACAGGCCATCAGCCCCAGCATTTT. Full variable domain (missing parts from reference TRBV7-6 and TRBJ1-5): GAGVSQSPRYKVTKRGQDVALRCDPISGHVSLYWYRQALGQGPEFLTYFNYEAQQDKSGLPNDRFSAERPEGSISTLTIQRTEQRDSAMYRCASSLETGHQPQHFGDGTRLSIL.